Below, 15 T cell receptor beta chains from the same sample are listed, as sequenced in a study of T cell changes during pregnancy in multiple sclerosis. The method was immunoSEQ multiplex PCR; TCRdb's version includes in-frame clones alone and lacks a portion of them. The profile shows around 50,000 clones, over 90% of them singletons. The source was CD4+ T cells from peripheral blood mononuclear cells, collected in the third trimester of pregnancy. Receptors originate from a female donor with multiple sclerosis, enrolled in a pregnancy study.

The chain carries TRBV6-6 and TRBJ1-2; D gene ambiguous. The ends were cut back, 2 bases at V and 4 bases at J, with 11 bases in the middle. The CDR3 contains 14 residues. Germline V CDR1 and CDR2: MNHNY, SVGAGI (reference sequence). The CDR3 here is CASSYDRDFYGYTF. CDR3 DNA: TGTGCCAGCAGTTACGATCGGGATTTCTATGGCTACACCTTC.

In nucleotides, the CDR3 is TGTGCCAGCAGCATTGGCGGAGGGAGTAGGGAAAAACTGTTTTTT. This encodes CASSIGGGSREKLFF. The chain links TRBV21-1 to TRBJ1-4. TRBV21-1 is shown as a pseudogene. This CDR3 region has 15 residues.

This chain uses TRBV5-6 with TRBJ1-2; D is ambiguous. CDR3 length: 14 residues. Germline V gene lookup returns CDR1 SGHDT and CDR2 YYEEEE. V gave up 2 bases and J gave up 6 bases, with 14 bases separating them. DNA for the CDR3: TGTGCCAGCAGCTTACCTCTTCGGGGTCATGGCTACACCTTC. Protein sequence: CASSLPLRGHGYTF.

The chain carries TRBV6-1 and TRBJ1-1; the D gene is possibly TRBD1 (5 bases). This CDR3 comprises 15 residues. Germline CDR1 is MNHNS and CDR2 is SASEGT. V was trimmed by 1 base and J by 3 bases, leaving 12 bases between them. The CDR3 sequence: CASSEGGRDDTEAFF. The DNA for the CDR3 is TGTGCCAGCAGTGAAGGTGGCAGGGATGACACTGAAGCTTTCTTT.

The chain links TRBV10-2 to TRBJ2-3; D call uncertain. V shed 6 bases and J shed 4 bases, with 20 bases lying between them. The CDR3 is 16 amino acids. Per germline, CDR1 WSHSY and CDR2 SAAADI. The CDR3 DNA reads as TGCGCCAGCAGAACCGACTCCCTTCGGTTCGCAGATACGCAGTATTTT. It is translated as CASRTDSLRFADTQYF.

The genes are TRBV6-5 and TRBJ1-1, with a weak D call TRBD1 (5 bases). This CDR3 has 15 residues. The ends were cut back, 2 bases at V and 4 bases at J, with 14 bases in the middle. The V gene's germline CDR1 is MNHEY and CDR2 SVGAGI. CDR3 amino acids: CASSYGGGILTEAFF. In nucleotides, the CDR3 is TGTGCCAGCAGTTACGGGGGGGGTATCCTCACTGAAGCTTTCTTT.

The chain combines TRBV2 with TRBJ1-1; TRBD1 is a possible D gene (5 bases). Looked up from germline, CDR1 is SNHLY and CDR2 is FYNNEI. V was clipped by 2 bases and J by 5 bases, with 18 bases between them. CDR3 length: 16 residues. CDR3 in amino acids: CASSELVSYRGTEAFF. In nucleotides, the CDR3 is TGTGCCAGCAGTGAATTAGTCTCATATCGGGGGACTGAAGCTTTCTTT.

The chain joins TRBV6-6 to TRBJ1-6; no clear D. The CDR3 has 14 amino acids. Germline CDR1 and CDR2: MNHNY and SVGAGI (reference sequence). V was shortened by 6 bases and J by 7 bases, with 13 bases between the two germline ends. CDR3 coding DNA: TGTGCCAGCAGACCCTATAACAGCAATTCACCCCTCCACTTT. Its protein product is CASRPYNSNSPLHF.

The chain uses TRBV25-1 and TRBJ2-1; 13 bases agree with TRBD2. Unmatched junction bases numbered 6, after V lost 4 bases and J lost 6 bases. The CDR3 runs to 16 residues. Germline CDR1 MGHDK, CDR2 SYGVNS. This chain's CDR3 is CASSVTSGGAFNEQFF. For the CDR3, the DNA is TGTGCCAGCAGTGTAACTAGCGGGGGGGCTTTCAATGAGCAGTTCTTC.

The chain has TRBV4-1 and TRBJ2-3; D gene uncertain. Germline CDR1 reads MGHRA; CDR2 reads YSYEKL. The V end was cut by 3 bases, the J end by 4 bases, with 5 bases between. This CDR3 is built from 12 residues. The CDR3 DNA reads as TGCGCCAGCAGCCATGCAGCAGATACGCAGTATTTT. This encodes CASSHAADTQYF.

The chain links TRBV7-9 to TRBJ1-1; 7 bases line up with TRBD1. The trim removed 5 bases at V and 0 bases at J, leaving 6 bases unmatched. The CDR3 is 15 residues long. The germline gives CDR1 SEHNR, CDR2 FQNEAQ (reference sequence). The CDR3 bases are TGTGCCAGCAGCCCCAACAGGGGAATGAACACTGAAGCTTTCTTT. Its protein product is CASSPNRGMNTEAFF.

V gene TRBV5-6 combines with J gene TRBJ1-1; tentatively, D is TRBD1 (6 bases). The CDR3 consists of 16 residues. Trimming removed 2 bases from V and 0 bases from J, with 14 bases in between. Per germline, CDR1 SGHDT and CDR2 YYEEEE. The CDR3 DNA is TGTGCCAGCAGCTTCAAAGGACAGCTCATGAACACTGAAGCTTTCTTT. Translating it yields CASSFKGQLMNTEAFF.

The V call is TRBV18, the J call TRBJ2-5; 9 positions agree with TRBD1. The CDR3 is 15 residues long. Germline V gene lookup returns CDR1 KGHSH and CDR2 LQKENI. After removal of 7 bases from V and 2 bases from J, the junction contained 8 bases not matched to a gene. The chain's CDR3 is CASLPGGQGQETQYF. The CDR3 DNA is TGTGCCAGCTTACCTGGGGGACAGGGTCAAGAGACCCAGTACTTC.

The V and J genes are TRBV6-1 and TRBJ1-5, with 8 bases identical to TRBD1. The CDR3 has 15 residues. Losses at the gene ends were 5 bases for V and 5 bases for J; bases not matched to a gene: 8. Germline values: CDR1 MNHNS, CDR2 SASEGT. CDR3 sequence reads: CASSLRTGGDQPQHF. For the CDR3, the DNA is TGTGCCAGCAGTCTGCGTACAGGGGGAGATCAGCCCCAGCATTTT.

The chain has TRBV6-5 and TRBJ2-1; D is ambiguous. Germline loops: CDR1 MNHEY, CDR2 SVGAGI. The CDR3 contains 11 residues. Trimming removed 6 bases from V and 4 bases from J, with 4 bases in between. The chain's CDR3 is CASREYNEQFF. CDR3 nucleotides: TGTGCCAGCAGAGAGTACAATGAGCAGTTCTTC.